These T cell receptor beta chains were read from a single sample in a study of T cell repertoires in cytomegalovirus infection. Each CDR3 protein is one row after TCRdb ran MiXCR on the reads. The table shows approximately 390,000 distinct CDR3 sequences, with approximately 30% occurring only once. For these receptors, no antigen is known. Specimen: cultured PBMCs, collected from culture after CMV antigen stimulation. The receptors shown here come from a human donor in good health (CMV status not recorded). Some clones in this sample may be carry-over from other donors' samples. Both conserved end residues are part of each CDR3. D genes are given only for firm matches. Only some rows state a clone size, as once, few, many or a class for expanded clones.

j_call,v_call,clone_size,d_call,cdr3_aa,cdr3_nt
TRBJ2-7,TRBV7-2,-,-,CASSFVLDSSSYEQYF,TGTGCCAGCAGCTTTGTTCTTGACTCTAGCTCCTACGAGCAGTACTTC
TRBJ2-1,TRBV7-2,-,TRBD1,CASSSGQGAGDEQFF,TGTGCCAGCAGCTCGGGACAGGGGGCGGGGGATGAGCAGTTCTTC
TRBJ2-1,TRBV19,few,TRBD2,CASSIGRTSGRAYNEQFF,TGTGCCAGTAGTATAGGCCGGACTAGCGGGAGGGCCTACAATGAGCAGTTCTTC
TRBJ2-6,TRBV5-4,few,-,CASSLVGTGANVLTF,TGTGCCAGCAGCTTGGTAGGGACTGGGGCCAACGTCCTGACTTTC
TRBJ2-5,TRBV19,-,TRBD2,CASSTLAGGPQETQYF,TGTGCCAGTAGTACCCTAGCGGGAGGGCCCCAAGAGACCCAGTACTTC
TRBJ1-2,TRBV7-2,few,-,CASSPSSGDYGYTF,TGTGCCAGCAGCCCCTCGTCCGGGGACTATGGCTACACCTTC
TRBJ2-1,TRBV6-2/TRBV6-3,few,-,CASTHYGLVDYEQFF,TGTGCCAGCACCCATTATGGGCTAGTCGACTATGAGCAGTTCTTC
TRBJ2-3,TRBV7-3,few,-,CASSPSQLADTQYF,TGTGCCAGCAGCCCAAGCCAACTAGCAGATACGCAGTATTTT
TRBJ2-2,TRBV28,-,TRBD1,CASSAPGQGNTGELFF,TGTGCCAGCAGTGCGCCGGGACAGGGGAACACCGGGGAGCTGTTTTTT
TRBJ2-3,TRBV20-1,few,-,CSALRGSRTDTQYF,TGCAGTGCTCTCAGGGGCTCCCGCACAGATACGCAGTATTTT
TRBJ1-5,TRBV28,few,TRBD1,CASFEGRGRQGQPQHF,TGTGCCAGCTTTGAGGGCAGGGGGAGGCAGGGTCAGCCCCAGCATTTT
TRBJ2-3,TRBV2,-,-,CASSNMDGRQYF,TGTGCCAGCAGCAACATGGACGGGAGGCAGTATTTT
TRBJ2-1,TRBV20-1,few,TRBD2,CSAPSSSGLSNNEQFF,TGCAGTGCCCCTTCCTCTAGCGGGCTCAGTAACAATGAGCAGTTCTTC
TRBJ2-3,TRBV7-9,-,-,CASSPPLSKSSGTDTQYF,TGTGCCAGCAGCCCCCCACTATCGAAAAGTTCTGGGACAGATACGCAGTATTTT
TRBJ2-3,TRBV6-2/TRBV6-3,-,-,CASSSSVTLRTDTQYF,TGTGCCAGCAGTTCCAGCGTAACTTTGCGCACAGATACGCAGTATTTT
TRBJ2-5,TRBV6-5,-,-,CASSYRQETQYF,TGTGCCAGCAGTTACCGCCAAGAGACCCAGTACTTC
TRBJ2-3,TRBV5-4,-,-,CASSGPSRTDTQYF,TGTGCCAGCAGCGGGCCGAGCCGGACAGATACGCAGTATTTT
TRBJ1-1,TRBV4-1,many,TRBD1,CASSHSGTGDTEAFF,TGCGCCAGCAGCCACAGCGGGACAGGCGACACTGAAGCTTTCTTT
TRBJ1-5,TRBV4-1,few,TRBD1,CASSQVKGQGAFQPQHF,TGCGCCAGCAGCCAAGTGAAAGGGCAGGGGGCGTTTCAGCCCCAGCATTTT
TRBJ1-6,TRBV7-6,few,-,CASSLDSPRYYNSPLHF,TGTGCCAGCAGCTTAGACTCACCGAGATACTATAATTCACCCCTCCACTTT
TRBJ2-3,TRBV7-2,few,-,CASRGVSDTQYF,TGTGCCAGCAGAGGGGTTTCAGATACGCAGTATTTT
TRBJ2-3,TRBV11-2,-,-,CASSPWGGPGDTQYF,TGTGCCAGCAGCCCGTGGGGAGGCCCAGGGGATACGCAGTATTTT
TRBJ2-1,TRBV7-8,many,-,CASSLVGEGEQFF,TGTGCCAGCAGCTTAGTCGGGGAAGGAGAGCAGTTCTTC